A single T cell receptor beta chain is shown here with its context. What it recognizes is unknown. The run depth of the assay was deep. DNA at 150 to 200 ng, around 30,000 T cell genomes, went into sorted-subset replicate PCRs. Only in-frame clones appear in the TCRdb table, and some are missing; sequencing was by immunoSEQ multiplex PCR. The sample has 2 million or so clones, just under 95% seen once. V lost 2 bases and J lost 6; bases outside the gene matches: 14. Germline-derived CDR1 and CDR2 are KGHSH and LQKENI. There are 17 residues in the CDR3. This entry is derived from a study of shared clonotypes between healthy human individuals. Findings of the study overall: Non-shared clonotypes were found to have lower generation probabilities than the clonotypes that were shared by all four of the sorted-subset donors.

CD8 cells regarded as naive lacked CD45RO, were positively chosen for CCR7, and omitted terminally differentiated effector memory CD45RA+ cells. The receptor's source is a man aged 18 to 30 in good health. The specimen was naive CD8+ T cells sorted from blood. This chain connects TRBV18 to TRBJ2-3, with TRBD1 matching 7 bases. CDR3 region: CASSPNRGLRDKDTQYF. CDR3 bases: TGTGCCAGCTCACCAAATAGGGGGCTACGGGATAAGGATACGCAGTATTTT.